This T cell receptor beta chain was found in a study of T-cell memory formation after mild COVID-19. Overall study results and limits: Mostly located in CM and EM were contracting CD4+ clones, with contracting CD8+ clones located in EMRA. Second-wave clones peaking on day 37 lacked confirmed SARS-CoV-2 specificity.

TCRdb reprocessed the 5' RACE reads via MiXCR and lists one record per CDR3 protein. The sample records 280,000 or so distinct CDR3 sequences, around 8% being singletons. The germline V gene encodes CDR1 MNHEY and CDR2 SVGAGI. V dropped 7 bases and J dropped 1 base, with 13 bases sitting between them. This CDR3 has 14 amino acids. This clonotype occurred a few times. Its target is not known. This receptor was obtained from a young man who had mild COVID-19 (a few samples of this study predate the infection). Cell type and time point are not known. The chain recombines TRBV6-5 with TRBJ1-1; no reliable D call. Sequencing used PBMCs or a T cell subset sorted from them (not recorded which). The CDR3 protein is CASNLWTENTEAFF. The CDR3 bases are TGTGCCAGCAACCTTTGGACGGAGAACACTGAAGCTTTCTTT.